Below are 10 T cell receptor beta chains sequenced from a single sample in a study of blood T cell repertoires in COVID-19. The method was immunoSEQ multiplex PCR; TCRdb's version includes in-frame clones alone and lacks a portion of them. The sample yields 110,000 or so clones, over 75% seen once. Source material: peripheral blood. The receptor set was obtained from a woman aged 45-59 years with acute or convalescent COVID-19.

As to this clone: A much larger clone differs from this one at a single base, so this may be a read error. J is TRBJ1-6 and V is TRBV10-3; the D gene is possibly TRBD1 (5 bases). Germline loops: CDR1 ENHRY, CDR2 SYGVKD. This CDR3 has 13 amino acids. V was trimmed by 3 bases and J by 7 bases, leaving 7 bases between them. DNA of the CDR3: TGTGCCATCAGTGACAGGGAAAATTCACCCCTCCACTTT. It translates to CAISDRENSPLHF.

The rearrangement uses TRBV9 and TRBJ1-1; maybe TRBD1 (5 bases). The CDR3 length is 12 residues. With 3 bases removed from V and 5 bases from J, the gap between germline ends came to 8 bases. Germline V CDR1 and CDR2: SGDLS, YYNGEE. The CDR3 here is CASSAGGTEAFF. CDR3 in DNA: TGTGCCAGCAGCGCGGGGGGGACTGAAGCTTTCTTT.

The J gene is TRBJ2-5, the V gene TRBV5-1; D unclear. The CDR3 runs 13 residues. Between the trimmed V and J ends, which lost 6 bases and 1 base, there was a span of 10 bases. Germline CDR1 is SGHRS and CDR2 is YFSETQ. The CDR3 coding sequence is TGCGCCAGCATACCCGACACCCAAGAGACCCAGTACTTC. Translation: CASIPDTQETQYF.

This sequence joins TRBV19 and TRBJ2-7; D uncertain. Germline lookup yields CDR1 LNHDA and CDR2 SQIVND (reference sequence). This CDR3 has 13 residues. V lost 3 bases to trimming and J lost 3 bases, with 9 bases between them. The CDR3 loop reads CASSITGGYEQYF. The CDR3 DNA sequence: TGTGCCAGTAGTATCACGGGTGGCTACGAGCAGTACTTC.

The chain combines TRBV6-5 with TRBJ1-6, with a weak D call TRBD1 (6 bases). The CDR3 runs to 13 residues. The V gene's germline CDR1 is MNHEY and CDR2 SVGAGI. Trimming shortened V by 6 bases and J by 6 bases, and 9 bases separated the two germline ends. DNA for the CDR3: TGTGCCAGCAGCCACAGGGCTAATTCACCCCTCCACTTT. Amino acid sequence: CASSHRANSPLHF.

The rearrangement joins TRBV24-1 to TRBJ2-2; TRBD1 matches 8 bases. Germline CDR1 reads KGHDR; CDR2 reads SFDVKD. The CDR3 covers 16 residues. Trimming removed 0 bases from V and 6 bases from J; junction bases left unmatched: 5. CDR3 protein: CATSDLGTGRSGELFF. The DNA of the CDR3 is TGTGCCACCAGTGATTTGGGGACAGGACGCTCCGGGGAGCTGTTTTTT.

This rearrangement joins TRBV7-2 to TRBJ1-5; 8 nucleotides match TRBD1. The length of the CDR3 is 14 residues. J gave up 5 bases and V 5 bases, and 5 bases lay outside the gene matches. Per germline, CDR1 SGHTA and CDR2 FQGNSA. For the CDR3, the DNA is TGTGCCAGCAGCATCGGACAGGGCTATCAGCCCCAGCATTTT. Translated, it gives CASSIGQGYQPQHF.

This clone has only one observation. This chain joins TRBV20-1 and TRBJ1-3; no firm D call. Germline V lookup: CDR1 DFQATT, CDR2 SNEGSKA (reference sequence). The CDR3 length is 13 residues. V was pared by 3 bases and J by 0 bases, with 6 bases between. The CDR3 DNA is TGCAGTGCTAGTAAGAGCTCTGGAAACACCATATATTTT. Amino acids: CSASKSSGNTIYF.

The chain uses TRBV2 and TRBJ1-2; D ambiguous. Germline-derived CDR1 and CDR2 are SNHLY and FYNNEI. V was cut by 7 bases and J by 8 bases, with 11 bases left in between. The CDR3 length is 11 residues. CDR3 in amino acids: CASNNGLGYTF. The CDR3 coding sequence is TGTGCCAGCAATAACGGACTGGGCTACACCTTC.

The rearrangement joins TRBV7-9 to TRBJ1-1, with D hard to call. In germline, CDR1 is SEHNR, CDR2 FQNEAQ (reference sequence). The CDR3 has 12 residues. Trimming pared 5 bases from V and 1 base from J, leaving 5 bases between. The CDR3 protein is CASSEQNTEAFF. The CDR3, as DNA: TGTGCCAGCAGCGAACAGAACACTGAAGCTTTCTTT.